This T cell receptor (beta chain) was identified during a study of blood T cell repertoires in COVID-19. Across the study: Acute-phase and convalescent COVID-19 samples originated in the United States, Italy and Spain.

This CDR3 is built from 15 residues. V was clipped by 0 bases and J by 0 bases, with 7 bases between them. Germline V gene sequence: CDR1 SGHTS, CDR2 YDEGEE. The repertoire was sequenced with immunoSEQ multiplex PCR; TCRdb's copy has only in-frame clones and lacks some. This table has a few hundred thousand clones, about 82% appearing once. The chain carries TRBV5-8 and TRBJ1-5; weak D call: TRBD1 (5 bases). Sequencing was carried out using peripheral blood. The TCR sequence derives from a man at least 80 years old with acute or convalescent COVID-19. DNA of the CDR3: TGTGCCAGCAGCTTGGACAGGTATAGCAATCAGCCCCAGCATTTT. Protein: CASSLDRYSNQPQHF.